This TCR beta chain was found in a study of T cells in Graves' hyperthyroidism and ophthalmopathy. Study-wide background: Peripheral blood was obtained at initial diagnosis, preceding any treatment.

This clonotype was seen repeatedly, ten times or more. RNA transcripts yielded amplified TCR beta CDR3 regions. The primer set for the first-round RT-PCR of the TCR CDR3 was HTBI. Via MiXCR, TCRdb re-called the multiplex PCR reads, giving one row per CDR3 protein. The table shows hundreds of thousands of distinct CDR3 sequences, with 15% to 18% occurring only once. V lost 1 base and J lost 1, with 8 bases in between. Germline CDR1 is SGHAT and CDR2 is FQNNGV. This CDR3 is built from 14 residues. The sequence was obtained from a woman aged 18-30 years with Graves' hyperthyroidism that later progressed to Graves' ophthalmopathy. The sample taken for sequencing was blood. The chain recombines TRBV11-2 with TRBJ2-7; possibly TRBD2 for D (5 bases). CDR3 DNA sequence: TGTGCCAGCAGCTTAGGGGGAGAGTCCTACGAGCAGTACTTC. This sequence encodes CASSLGGESYEQYF.